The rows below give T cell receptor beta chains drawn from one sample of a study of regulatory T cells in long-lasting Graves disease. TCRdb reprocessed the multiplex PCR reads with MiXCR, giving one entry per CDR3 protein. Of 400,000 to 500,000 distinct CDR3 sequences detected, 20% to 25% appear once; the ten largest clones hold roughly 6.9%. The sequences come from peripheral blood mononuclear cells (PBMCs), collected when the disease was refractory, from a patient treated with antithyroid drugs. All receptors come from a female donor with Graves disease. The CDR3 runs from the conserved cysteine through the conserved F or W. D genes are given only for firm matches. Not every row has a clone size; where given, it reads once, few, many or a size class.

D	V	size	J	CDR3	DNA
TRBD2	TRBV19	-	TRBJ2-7	CASSIVPSGRSEQYF	TGTGCCAGTAGTATAGTTCCTAGCGGAAGGTCTGAGCAGTACTTC
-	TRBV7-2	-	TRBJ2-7	CASSSADRRSYEQYF	TGTGCCAGCAGCTCCGCAGATAGACGCTCCTACGAGCAGTACTTC
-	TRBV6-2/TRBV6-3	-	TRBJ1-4	CASRLGTTKNEKLFF	TGTGCCAGCAGACTAGGGACAACTAAAAATGAAAAACTGTTTTTT
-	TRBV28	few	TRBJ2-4	CASSLRILAKNIQYF	TGTGCCAGCAGTTTAAGGATTTTAGCCAAAAACATTCAGTACTTC
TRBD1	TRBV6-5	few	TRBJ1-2	CASSYSVGQGSYGYTF	TGTGCCAGCAGTTACTCGGTGGGACAGGGGAGCTATGGCTACACCTTC
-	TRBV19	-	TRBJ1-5	CASSREGLSDQPQHF	TGTGCCAGTAGTCGCGAGGGTTTGAGTGATCAGCCCCAGCATTTT
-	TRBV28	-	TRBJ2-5	CASSLDTRGTSETQYF	TGTGCCAGCAGTTTGGACACCCGGGGCACTTCGGAGACCCAGTACTTC
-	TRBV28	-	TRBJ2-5	CAGSDGGTQYF	TGTGCCGGCAGTGACGGGGGGACCCAGTACTTC
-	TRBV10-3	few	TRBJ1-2	CAISEEGAHGYTF	TGTGCCATCAGTGAGGAAGGGGCCCATGGCTACACCTTC
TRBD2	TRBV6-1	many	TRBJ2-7	CASSAAFGLAGGQYF	TGTGCCAGCAGTGCCGCCTTCGGACTAGCGGGCGGGCAGTACTTC
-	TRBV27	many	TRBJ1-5	CASSLDEDQPQHF	TGTGCCAGCAGTTTGGACGAAGATCAGCCCCAGCATTTT
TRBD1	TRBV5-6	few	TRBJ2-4	CASSWWTGGDKNIQYF	TGTGCCAGCAGCTGGTGGACAGGGGGCGACAAAAACATTCAGTACTTC
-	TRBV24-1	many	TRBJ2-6	CATSDIQGPGANVLTF	TGTGCCACCAGTGACATCCAGGGTCCCGGGGCCAACGTCCTGACTTTC
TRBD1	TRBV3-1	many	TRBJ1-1	CASSRTGDATEAFF	TGTGCCAGCAGCCGCACAGGGGACGCCACTGAAGCTTTCTTT
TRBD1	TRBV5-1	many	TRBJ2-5	CASSLGQSQETQYF	TGTGCCAGCAGCCTGGGACAGTCCCAAGAGACCCAGTACTTC
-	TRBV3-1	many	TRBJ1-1	CASSPHKNTEAFF	TGTGCCAGCAGCCCCCACAAGAACACTGAAGCTTTCTTT
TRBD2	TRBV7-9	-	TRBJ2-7	CAGSPGGAGGPSYEQYF	TGTGCCGGCAGCCCCGGCGGGGCGGGAGGGCCATCGTACGAGCAGTACTTC
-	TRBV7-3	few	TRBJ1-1	CASSFSAGPNTEAFF	TGTGCCAGCAGCTTCTCCGCCGGACCGAACACTGAAGCTTTCTTT
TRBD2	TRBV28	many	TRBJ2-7	CASSQASGGEQYF	TGTGCCAGCAGTCAAGCATCGGGGGGCGAGCAGTACTTC
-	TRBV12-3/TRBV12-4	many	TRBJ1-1	CASRAGGGPKEAFF	TGTGCCAGCAGGGCCGGCGGAGGGCCTAAGGAAGCTTTCTTT
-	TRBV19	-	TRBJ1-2	CASSIGGMHGYTF	TGTGCCAGTAGTATTGGGGGGATGCATGGCTACACCTTC
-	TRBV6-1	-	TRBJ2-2	CASTIYGGITGELFF	TGTGCCAGCACCATATACGGGGGTATCACCGGGGAGCTGTTTTTT
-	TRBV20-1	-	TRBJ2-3	CSAQNSGSTDTQYF	TGCAGTGCTCAGAATAGCGGCTCTACAGATACGCAGTATTTT
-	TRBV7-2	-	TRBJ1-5	CASSPGGKGVNQPQHF	TGTGCCAGCAGCCCCGGGGGAAAGGGAGTCAATCAGCCCCAGCATTTT
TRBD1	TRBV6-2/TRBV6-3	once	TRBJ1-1	CASSKPQLRGRGEDTEAFF	TGTGCCAGCAGTAAGCCCCAACTAAGGGGGCGCGGGGAGGACACTGAAGCTTTCTTT
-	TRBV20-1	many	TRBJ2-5	CSARDEYGMGTQYF	TGCAGTGCTAGAGATGAGTACGGGATGGGGACCCAGTACTTC
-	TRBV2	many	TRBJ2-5	CASLRRIQETQYF	TGTGCCAGCCTCAGGCGGATACAAGAGACCCAGTACTTC
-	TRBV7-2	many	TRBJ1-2	CASSLGTFGYTF	TGTGCCAGCAGCTTAGGGACTTTTGGCTACACCTTC
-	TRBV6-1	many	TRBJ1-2	CASVGTNYGYTF	TGTGCCAGCGTGGGGACTAACTATGGCTACACCTTC
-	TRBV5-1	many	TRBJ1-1	CASSLGTGINTEAFF	TGCGCCAGCAGCTTGGGAACAGGGATCAACACTGAAGCTTTCTTT
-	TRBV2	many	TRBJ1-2	CASSEAEPGGYTF	TGTGCCAGCAGTGAAGCTGAACCGGGGGGCTACACCTTC
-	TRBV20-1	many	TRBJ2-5	CSASRTTIETQYF	TGCAGTGCTTCTCGGACTACCATCGAGACCCAGTACTTC
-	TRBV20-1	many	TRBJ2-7	CSASTSSYEQYF	TGCAGTGCTAGTACGTCCTCCTACGAGCAGTACTTC
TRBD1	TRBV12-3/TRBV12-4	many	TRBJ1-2	CASRRDSGRGYTF	TGTGCCAGCAGGAGGGACAGTGGTCGAGGCTACACCTTC
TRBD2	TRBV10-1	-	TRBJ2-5	CASSVLGTPNGGEQETQYF	TGCGCCAGCAGTGTCCTCGGGACTCCTAATGGGGGGGAACAAGAGACCCAGTACTTC
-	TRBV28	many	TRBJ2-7	CASNLNGGYEQYF	TGTGCCAGCAACCTGAACGGAGGCTACGAGCAGTACTTC
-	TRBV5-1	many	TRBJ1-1	CASSFEGRNTEAFF	TGCGCCAGCAGCTTCGAGGGAAGGAACACTGAAGCTTTCTTT
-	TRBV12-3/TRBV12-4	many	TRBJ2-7	CASRPEESSYEQYF	TGTGCCAGCAGGCCGGAAGAATCCTCCTACGAGCAGTACTTC
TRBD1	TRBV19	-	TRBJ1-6	CASNPTGEVSPLHF	TGTGCCAGTAACCCGACAGGGGAAGTTTCACCCCTCCACTTT
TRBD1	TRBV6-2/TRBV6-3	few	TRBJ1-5	CASSSGWGQSFSNQPQHF	TGTGCCAGCAGTTCGGGTTGGGGACAGTCTTTTAGCAATCAGCCCCAGCATTTT
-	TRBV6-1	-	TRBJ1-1	CASTPPGKGGTEAFF	TGTGCCAGCACCCCGCCGGGGAAAGGAGGCACTGAAGCTTTCTTT
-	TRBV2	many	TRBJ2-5	CASMKGAQETQYF	TGTGCCAGCATGAAAGGGGCACAAGAGACCCAGTACTTC
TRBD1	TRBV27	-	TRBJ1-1	CASSLRGSTGVAFF	TGTGCCAGCAGTTTAAGAGGATCGACAGGGGTAGCTTTCTTT
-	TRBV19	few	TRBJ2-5	CASRQALGRETQYF	TGTGCCAGTCGGCAGGCCCTGGGTAGGGAGACCCAGTACTTC
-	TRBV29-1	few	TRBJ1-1	CSSSDGDTEAFF	TGCAGCTCCAGTGACGGAGACACTGAAGCTTTCTTT
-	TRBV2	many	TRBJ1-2	CASRVGGSYGYTF	TGTGCCAGCAGGGTTGGGGGCAGCTATGGCTACACCTTC
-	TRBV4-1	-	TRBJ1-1	CASSQAVTANTEAFF	TGCGCCAGCAGCCAAGCTGTCACAGCGAACACTGAAGCTTTCTTT
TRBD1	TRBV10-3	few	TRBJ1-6	CAISLGQGRSPLHF	TGTGCCATCAGCCTCGGACAGGGGAGATCACCCCTCCACTTT
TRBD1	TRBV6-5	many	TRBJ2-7	CASSSSGTGGSEQYF	TGTGCCAGCAGTTCCTCCGGGACAGGGGGCTCCGAGCAGTACTTC
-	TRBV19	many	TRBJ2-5	CASSIPGRGVPQETQYF	TGTGCCAGTAGTATACCGGGCAGGGGAGTCCCCCAAGAGACCCAGTACTTC
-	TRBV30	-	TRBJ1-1	CAWTGGFEAFF	TGTGCCTGGACGGGTGGGTTCGAAGCTTTCTTT
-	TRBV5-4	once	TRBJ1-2	CASSPGGQFYGYTF	TGTGCCAGCAGCCCGGGTGGGCAGTTCTATGGCTACACCTTC
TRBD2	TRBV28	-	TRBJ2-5	CASSPRFGGAETQYF	TGTGCCAGCAGTCCCAGGTTCGGGGGGGCGGAGACCCAGTACTTC
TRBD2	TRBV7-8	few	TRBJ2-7	CASRRDGGLAGLVQYF	TGTGCCAGCAGGAGAGACGGCGGACTAGCGGGGCTGGTGCAGTACTTC
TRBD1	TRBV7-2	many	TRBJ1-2	CASSPPGTGYGYTF	TGTGCCAGCAGCCCACCCGGGACAGGCTATGGCTACACCTTC
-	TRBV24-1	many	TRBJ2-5	CATSNSDSYQETQYF	TGTGCCACCAGTAATTCGGACAGTTACCAAGAGACCCAGTACTTC
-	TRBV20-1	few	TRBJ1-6	CSARTTGNSPLHF	TGCAGTGCTCGGACCACAGGGAATTCACCCCTCCACTTT